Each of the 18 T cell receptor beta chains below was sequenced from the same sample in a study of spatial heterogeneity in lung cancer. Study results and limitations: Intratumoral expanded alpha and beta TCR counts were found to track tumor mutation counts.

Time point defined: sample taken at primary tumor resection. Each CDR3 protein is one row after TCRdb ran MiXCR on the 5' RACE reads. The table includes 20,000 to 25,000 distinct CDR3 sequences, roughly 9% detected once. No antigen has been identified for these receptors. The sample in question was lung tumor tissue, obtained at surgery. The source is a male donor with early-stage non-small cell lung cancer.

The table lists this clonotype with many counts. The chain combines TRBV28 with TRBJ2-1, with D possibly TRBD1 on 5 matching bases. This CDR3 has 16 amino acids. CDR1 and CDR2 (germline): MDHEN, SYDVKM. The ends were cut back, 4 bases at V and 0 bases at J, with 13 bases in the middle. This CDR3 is CASSSWGRSSYNEQFF. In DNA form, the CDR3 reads TGTGCCAGCAGTTCCTGGGGCCGAAGCTCCTACAATGAGCAGTTCTTC. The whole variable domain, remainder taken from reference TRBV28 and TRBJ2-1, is DVKVTQSSRYLVKRTGEKVFLECVQDMDHENMFWYRQDPGLGLRLIYFSYDVKMKEKGDIPEGYSVSREKKERFSLILESASTNQTSMYLCASSSWGRSSYNEQFFGPGTRLTVL.

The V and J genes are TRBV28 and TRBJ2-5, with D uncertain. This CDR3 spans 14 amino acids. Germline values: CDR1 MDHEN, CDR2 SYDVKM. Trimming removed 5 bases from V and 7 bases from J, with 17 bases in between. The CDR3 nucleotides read TGTGCCAGCAGTCCCTGGGTCCCCGGCGGGACCCAGTACTTC. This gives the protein CASSPWVPGGTQYF.

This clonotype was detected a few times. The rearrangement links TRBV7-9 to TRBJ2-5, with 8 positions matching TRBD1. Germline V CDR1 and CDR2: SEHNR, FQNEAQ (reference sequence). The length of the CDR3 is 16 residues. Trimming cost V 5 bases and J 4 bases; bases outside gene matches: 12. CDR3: CASSPPGTGFIETQYF. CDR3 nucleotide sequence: TGTGCCAGCAGCCCCCCTGGGACAGGCTTTATAGAGACCCAGTACTTC.

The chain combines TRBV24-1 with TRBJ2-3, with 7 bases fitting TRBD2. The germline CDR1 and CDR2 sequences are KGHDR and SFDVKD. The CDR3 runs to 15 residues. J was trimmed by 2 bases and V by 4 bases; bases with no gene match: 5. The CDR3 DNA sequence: TGTGCCACCAGTGAAACGGGACTATCCACAGATACGCAGTATTTT. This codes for CATSETGLSTDTQYF.

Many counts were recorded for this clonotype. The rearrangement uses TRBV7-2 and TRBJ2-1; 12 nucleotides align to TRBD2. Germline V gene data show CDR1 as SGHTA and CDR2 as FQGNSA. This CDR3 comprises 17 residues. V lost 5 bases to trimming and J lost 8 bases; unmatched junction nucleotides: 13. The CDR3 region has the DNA TGTGCCAGCAGCAAAACACCGCTAGCGGGAGGGGGCTATGAGCAGTTCTTC. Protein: CASSKTPLAGGGYEQFF. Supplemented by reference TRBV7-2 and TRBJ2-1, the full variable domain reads GAGVSQSPSNKVTEKGKDVELRCDPISGHTALYWYRQSLGQGLEFLIYFQGNSAPDKSGLPSDRFSAERTGGSVSTLTIQRTQQEDSAVYLCASSKTPLAGGGYEQFFGPGTRLTVL.

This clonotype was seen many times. The CDR3 spells CASSFSGTPRYTEQYF. In DNA form, the CDR3 reads TGTGCCAGCAGCTTTTCCGGGACCCCCCGTTACACCGAGCAGTACTTC. The chain has TRBV7-2 and TRBJ2-7; D tentatively fits TRBD1 or TRBD2 (5 bases each). CDR3 length: 16 residues. The germline gives CDR1 SGHTA, CDR2 FQGNSA. V was clipped by 3 bases and J by 6 bases, with 21 bases between them.

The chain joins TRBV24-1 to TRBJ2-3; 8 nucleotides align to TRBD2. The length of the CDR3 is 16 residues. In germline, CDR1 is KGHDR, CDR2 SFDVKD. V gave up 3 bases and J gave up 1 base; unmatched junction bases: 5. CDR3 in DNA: TGTGCCACCAGTGATCTTAGCGGGGTTGGCACAGATACGCAGTATTTT. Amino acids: CATSDLSGVGTDTQYF.

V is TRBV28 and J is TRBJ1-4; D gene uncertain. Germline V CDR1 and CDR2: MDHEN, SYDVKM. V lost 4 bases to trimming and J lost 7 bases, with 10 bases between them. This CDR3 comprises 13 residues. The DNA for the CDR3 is TGTGCCAGCAGTTCCAGTTACGCTGAAAAACTGTTTTTT. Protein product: CASSSSYAEKLFF.

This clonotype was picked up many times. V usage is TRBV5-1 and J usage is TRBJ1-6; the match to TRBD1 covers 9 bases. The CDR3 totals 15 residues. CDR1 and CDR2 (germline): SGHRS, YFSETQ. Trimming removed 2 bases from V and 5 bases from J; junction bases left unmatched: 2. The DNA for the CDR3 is TGCGCCAGCAGCTTCGGGACAGGGCATAATTCACCCCTCCACTTT. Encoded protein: CASSFGTGHNSPLHF.

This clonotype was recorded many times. The CDR3 region has the DNA TGTGCCAGCAGCCAAGTCTCCCTAAGAGGGGCAGCTTTCTTT. It codes for CASSQVSLRGAAFF. V gene TRBV14 combines with J gene TRBJ1-1; a weak D match, TRBD1 (5 bases). Trimming took off 1 base at V and 10 bases at J, with 16 bases between the two ends. Germline V gene sequence: CDR1 SGHDN, CDR2 FVKESK. CDR3 length: 14 amino acids.

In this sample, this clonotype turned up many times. As DNA, the CDR3 is TGTGCCAGCAGCCAAGACAGGGTGACTGAAGCTTTCTTT. Protein sequence: CASSQDRVTEAFF. This sequence joins TRBV3-1 and TRBJ1-1; the D gene is possibly TRBD1 (5 bases). The length of the CDR3 is 13 residues. Trimming cost V 0 bases and J 5 bases, with 7 bases left between them. CDR1 is LGHDT, CDR2 YNNKEL, per germline (reference sequence).

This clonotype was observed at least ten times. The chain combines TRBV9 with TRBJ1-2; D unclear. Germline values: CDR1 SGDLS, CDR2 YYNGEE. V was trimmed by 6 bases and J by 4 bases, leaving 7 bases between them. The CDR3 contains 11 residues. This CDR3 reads CASTSAYGYTF. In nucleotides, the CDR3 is TGTGCCAGCACTAGCGCCTATGGCTACACCTTC.

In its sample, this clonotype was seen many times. Here the CDR3 DNA reads TGTGCCAGCAGCTTGAACAGGGCTGGGGCCAACGTCCTGACTTTC. This gives the protein CASSLNRAGANVLTF. The rearrangement uses TRBV6-4 and TRBJ2-6; maybe TRBD1 (6 bases). Germline V gene data show CDR1 as MRHNA and CDR2 as SNTAGT. V was pared by 6 bases and J by 2 bases, with 11 bases between. The CDR3 length is 15 residues.

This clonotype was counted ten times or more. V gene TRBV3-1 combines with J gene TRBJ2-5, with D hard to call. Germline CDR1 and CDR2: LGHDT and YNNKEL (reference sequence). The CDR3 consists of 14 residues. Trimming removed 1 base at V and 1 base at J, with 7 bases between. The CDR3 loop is CASSQGYLQETQYF. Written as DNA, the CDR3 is TGTGCCAGCAGCCAAGGGTATCTCCAAGAGACCCAGTACTTC.

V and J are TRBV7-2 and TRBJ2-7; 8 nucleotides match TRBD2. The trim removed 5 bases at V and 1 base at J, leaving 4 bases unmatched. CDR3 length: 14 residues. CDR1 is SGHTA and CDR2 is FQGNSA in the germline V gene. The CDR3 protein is CASSLSSGSYEQYF. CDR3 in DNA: TGTGCCAGCAGCCTTTCTAGCGGGTCCTACGAGCAGTACTTC.

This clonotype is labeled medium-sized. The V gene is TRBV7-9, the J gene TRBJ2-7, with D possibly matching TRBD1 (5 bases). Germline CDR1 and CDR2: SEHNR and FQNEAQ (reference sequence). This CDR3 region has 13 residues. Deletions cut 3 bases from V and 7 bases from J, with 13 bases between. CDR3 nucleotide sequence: TGTGCCAGCAGCTTGGGGCAGTCCCCTGAGCAGTACTTC. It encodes CASSLGQSPEQYF. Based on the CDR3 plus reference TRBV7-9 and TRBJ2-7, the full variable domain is DTGVSQNPRHKITKRGQNVTFRCDPISEHNRLYWYRQTLGQGPEFLTYFQNEAQLEKSRLLSDRFSAERPKGSFSTLEIQRTEQGDSAMYLCASSLGQSPEQYFGPGTRLTVT.

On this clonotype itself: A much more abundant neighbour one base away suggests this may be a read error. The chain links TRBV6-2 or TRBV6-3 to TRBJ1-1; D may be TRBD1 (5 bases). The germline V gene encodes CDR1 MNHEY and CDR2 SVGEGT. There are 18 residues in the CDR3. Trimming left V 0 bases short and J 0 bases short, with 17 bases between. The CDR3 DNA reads TGTGCCAGCAGTTACTCGGTTCCGACAGAGAATATGAACACTGAAGCTTTCTTT. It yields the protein CASSYSVPTENMNTEAFF.

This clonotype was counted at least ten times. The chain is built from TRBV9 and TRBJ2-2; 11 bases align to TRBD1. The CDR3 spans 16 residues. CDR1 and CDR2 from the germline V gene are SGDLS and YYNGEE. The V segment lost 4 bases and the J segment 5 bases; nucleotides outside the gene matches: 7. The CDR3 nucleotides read TGTGCCAGCAGCTTCGGGACAGGGGGGAAAACCGGGGAGCTGTTTTTT. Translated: CASSFGTGGKTGELFF.